Listed below are T cell receptor beta chains from one sample, sequenced in a study of T cell changes during pregnancy in multiple sclerosis. The method was immunoSEQ multiplex PCR; TCRdb's version includes in-frame clones alone and lacks a portion of them. The sample yields 60,000 to 90,000 clones, about 90% seen once. The sample here was peripheral blood, taken in the first trimester of pregnancy. The origin of the receptors is a female donor in good health, enrolled as a control in a pregnancy study. Each CDR3 is given with its conserved first and last residue. The order of the fields is J gene, D gene, V gene, clone size, CDR3 DNA, CDR3 protein. The D gene is left open where the match is weak. Clone size appears in some rows only: once, few, many, or a class for an expanded clone.

TRBJ2-7	TRBD1	TRBV15	NA	TGTGCCACCAGCCCACAGAGGGACAGCTCCTACGAGCAGTACTTC	CATSPQRDSSYEQYF
TRBJ2-4	NA	TRBV5-1	NA	TGCGCCAGCAGCTTTCGGGGGGCCGTGAGTGACATTCAGTACTTC	CASSFRGAVSDIQYF
TRBJ2-4	TRBD1	TRBV2	NA	TGTGCCAGCAATGGACAGGGAGAGGAAAACATTCAGTACTTC	CASNGQGEENIQYF
TRBJ2-7	TRBD1	TRBV5-8	NA	TGTGCCAGCAGCTCCCGGGACAGGCGCTACGAGCAGTACTTC	CASSSRDRRYEQYF
TRBJ2-5	NA	TRBV4-2	NA	TGTGCCAGCAGCCAAGATTCGGGTAACCTAGAAGAGACCCAGTACTTC	CASSQDSGNLEETQYF
TRBJ2-7	NA	TRBV27	NA	TGTGCCAGCAGTTCCTCCCCACGCGGGGCAGAATATCCCTATAGATTCTACGAGCAGTACTTC	CASSSSPRGAEYPYRFYEQYF
TRBJ1-4	NA	TRBV1	NA	TGCACCAGCAGCCAAGTTATCCCAGTTAATGAAAAACTGTTTTTT	CTSSQVIPVNEKLFF
TRBJ2-1	TRBD1	TRBV6-1	NA	TGTGCCAGCAGTGGCCCCGGGACAGGACCTTACAATGAGCAGTTCTTC	CASSGPGTGPYNEQFF
TRBJ1-3	NA	TRBV2	NA	TGTGCCAGCACCCCGGACTTTGGAAACACCATATATTTT	CASTPDFGNTIYF
TRBJ1-5	TRBD1	TRBV19	NA	TGTGCCAGTAAACCCGACAGGGGCAATCAGCCCCAGCATTTT	CASKPDRGNQPQHF
TRBJ2-1	TRBD2	TRBV6-1	NA	TGTGCCAGCAGTGGAACTAGCGGGGCCAATGAGCAGTTCTTC	CASSGTSGANEQFF
TRBJ1-1	NA	TRBV5-1	NA	TGCGCCAGTAAACCTAGACGGGGTAACACTGAAGCTTTCTTT	CASKPRRGNTEAFF
TRBJ2-7	TRBD1	TRBV28	NA	TGTGCCAGCAGTGCCACCGGGACAGGCTACGAGCAGTACTTC	CASSATGTGYEQYF
TRBJ2-7	NA	TRBV28	NA	TGTGCCAGCACTAGAAGGCCGGGGGTGCAGTACTTC	CASTRRPGVQYF
TRBJ2-1	TRBD2	TRBV7-8	NA	TGTGCCAGCAGCCTTCGGACTAGCGGGAGTGGGGAGCAGTTCTTC	CASSLRTSGSGEQFF
TRBJ2-1	NA	TRBV7-9	once	TGTGCCAGCAGCTTAGCGCGGAGTAATGAGCAGTTCTTC	CASSLARSNEQFF
TRBJ2-5	TRBD1	TRBV7-9	once	TGTGCCAGCTCTTGGACAGGGGCCCCGTCGGAGACCCAGTACTTC	CASSWTGAPSETQYF
TRBJ2-2	NA	TRBV2	NA	TGTGCCAGCAGTGGGAGGTGGACCGGGGAGCTGTTTTTT	CASSGRWTGELFF
TRBJ2-2	TRBD2	TRBV27	NA	TGTGCCAGCAGTCCCATGACTAGCGGGAGGGCGAACACCGGGGAGCTGTTTTTT	CASSPMTSGRANTGELFF
TRBJ1-5	NA	TRBV6-5	NA	TGTGCCAGCAGTTACTCGAGAGATCAGCCCCAGCATTTT	CASSYSRDQPQHF
TRBJ2-6	NA	TRBV29-1	NA	TGCAGCGCTACAGGGTCTGGGGCCAACGTCCTGACTTTC	CSATGSGANVLTF
TRBJ2-5	TRBD2	TRBV5-1	NA	TGCGCCAGCAGTCTCGTTAGCGGGAGGGCCGGGCAAGAGACCCAGTACTTC	CASSLVSGRAGQETQYF
TRBJ1-5	NA	TRBV16	NA	TGTGCCAGCAGCCAATCTTTCGGTCAGCCCCAGCATTTT	CASSQSFGQPQHF
TRBJ2-7	TRBD1	TRBV28	NA	TGTGCCAGCAGTTCGTTGACAGGGGGGTCCTACGAGCAGTACTTC	CASSSLTGGSYEQYF
TRBJ1-4	NA	TRBV14	NA	TGTGCCAGCAGCCACTCTAGCTGGGATGAAAAACTGTTTTTT	CASSHSSWDEKLFF
TRBJ2-3	TRBD2	TRBV19	NA	TGTGCCACCGAAGCGGGAGGGCCTGGCACAGATACGCAGTATTTT	CATEAGGPGTDTQYF
TRBJ2-5	TRBD1	TRBV5-1	NA	TGCGCCAGCAGCTTGATGGGACAGGGCGGAGAGACCCAGTACTTC	CASSLMGQGGETQYF
TRBJ2-1	TRBD2	TRBV27	NA	TGTGCCAGCAGCCGCCTAGCGGGAGGCATGAACAATGAGCAGTTCTTC	CASSRLAGGMNNEQFF
TRBJ1-4	NA	TRBV2	NA	TGTGCCAGCAACCAGGAAATTACTAATGAAAAACTGTTTTTT	CASNQEITNEKLFF
TRBJ2-2	NA	TRBV6-1	NA	TGTGCCAGCAGCACAGGGACGAACACCGGGGAGCTGTTTTTT	CASSTGTNTGELFF
TRBJ2-2	TRBD2	TRBV27	NA	TGTGCCAGCAGTTTTTGGGGTAGCGGGATGGGAGGCACCGGGGAGCTGTTTTTT	CASSFWGSGMGGTGELFF
TRBJ2-1	TRBD1	TRBV11-2	NA	TGTGCCAGCAGCTTAGATCATGCGACAGGGACCAATGAGCAGTTCTTC	CASSLDHATGTNEQFF
TRBJ1-5	TRBD1	TRBV6-6	NA	TGTGCCAGCAGTCGGGGACAGGGGGACAAGCCCCAGCATTTT	CASSRGQGDKPQHF
TRBJ2-7	NA	TRBV19	NA	TGTGCCAGTAGGTCAGGGGTGGACGAGCAGTACTTC	CASRSGVDEQYF
TRBJ1-2	TRBD1	TRBV28	once	TGTGCCAGCAGAACAGGGGACTATGGCTACACCTTC	CASRTGDYGYTF
TRBJ2-3	TRBD2	TRBV4-1	NA	TGCGCCAGCAGCCAAGATAAAGGACTAGCGGGGGGGAGGGATACGCAGTATTTT	CASSQDKGLAGGRDTQYF
TRBJ2-3	NA	TRBV14	NA	TGTGCCAGCAGCTCCGGGACTGCCCAGTATTTT	CASSSGTAQYF
TRBJ2-1	TRBD2	TRBV5-8	NA	TGTGCCAGCAGCCGCCTCACTAGCGGGAGTTCTAATAGTGAGCAGTTCTTC	CASSRLTSGSSNSEQFF
TRBJ1-5	NA	TRBV4-1	NA	TGCGCCAGCAGCCAAGATGACAGAAGTTGGTTTAGTCAGCCCCAGCATTTT	CASSQDDRSWFSQPQHF
TRBJ2-3	NA	TRBV27	NA	TGTGCCAGCAAGCCCGTCCCGTATCCGGCGGGCGCAGATACGCAGTATTTT	CASKPVPYPAGADTQYF
TRBJ2-5	NA	TRBV5-6	NA	TGTGCCAGCAGCTGGGGAGAGGAGACCCAGTACTTC	CASSWGEETQYF
TRBJ2-7	NA	TRBV18	NA	TGTGCCAGCTCAACAGCCTACGAGCAGTACTTC	CASSTAYEQYF
TRBJ1-3	NA	TRBV5-1	once	TGCGCCAGCAGCCCCTTGGGGCACATCGGAAACACCATATATTTT	CASSPLGHIGNTIYF
TRBJ2-7	TRBD1	TRBV2	NA	TGTGCCAGCTCGGAGACAGGGACCTACGAGCAGTACTTC	CASSETGTYEQYF
TRBJ2-7	TRBD1	TRBV5-1	NA	TGCGCCAGCAGCTTGGGGTGGGACAGCTACGAGCAGTACTTC	CASSLGWDSYEQYF
TRBJ2-3	TRBD2	TRBV6-1	NA	TGTGCCAGCACGCTAGCGGGTAGCACAGATACGCAGTATTTT	CASTLAGSTDTQYF
TRBJ2-2	NA	TRBV28	NA	TGTGCCAGCAGTTTCCTCGCCGGGGAGCTGTTTTTT	CASSFLAGELFF
TRBJ2-7	NA	TRBV15	once	NA	CATSRVASGSVFF
TRBJ1-1	NA	TRBV11-2	NA	TGTGCCAGCAGCTTACCCAAGCTGAACACTGAAGCTTTCTTT	CASSLPKLNTEAFF
TRBJ2-1	TRBD2	TRBV6-5	once	TGTGCCAGCGGGAGGGCCAATGAGCAGTTCTTC	CASGRANEQFF
TRBJ2-3	NA	TRBV27	NA	TGTGCCAGCAGTTTATGGGGCGGCACAGATACGCAGTATTTT	CASSLWGGTDTQYF
TRBJ2-7	NA	TRBV7-8	NA	TGTGCCAGCAGCTTACCCGGCGGGGAGCAGTACTTC	CASSLPGGEQYF
TRBJ2-3	NA	TRBV27	NA	TGTGCCAGCAGTAACCACCTGGTGACTATCAGCACAGATACGCAGTATTTT	CASSNHLVTISTDTQYF